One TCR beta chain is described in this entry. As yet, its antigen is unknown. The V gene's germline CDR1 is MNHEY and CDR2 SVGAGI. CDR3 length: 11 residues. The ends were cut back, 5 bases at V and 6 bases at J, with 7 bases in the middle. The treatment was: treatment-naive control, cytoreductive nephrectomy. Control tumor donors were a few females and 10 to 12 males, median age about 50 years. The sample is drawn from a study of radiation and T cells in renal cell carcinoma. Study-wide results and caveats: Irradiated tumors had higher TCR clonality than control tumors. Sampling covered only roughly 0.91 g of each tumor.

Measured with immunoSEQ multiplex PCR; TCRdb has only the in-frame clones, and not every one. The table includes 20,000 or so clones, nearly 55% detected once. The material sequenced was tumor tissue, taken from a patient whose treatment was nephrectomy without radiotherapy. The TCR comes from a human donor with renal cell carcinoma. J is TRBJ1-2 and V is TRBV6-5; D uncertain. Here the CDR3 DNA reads TGTGCCAGCAGTGACCGGAATGGCTACACCTTC. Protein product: CASSDRNGYTF.